Each of the 8 T cell receptor beta chains below was sequenced from the same sample in a study of shared clonotypes between healthy human individuals. TCRdb keeps only in-frame clones here, not all; method: immunoSEQ multiplex PCR. The sample records around 2.3 million clones, approximately 96% being singletons. The sequenced sample consisted of naive CD4+ T cells sorted from blood. As for subset: CD45RA+ positively selected. These receptors originate from a man between 18 and 35 years old in good health.

The gene calls are TRBV5-1 and TRBJ2-7; 11 positions match TRBD2. Germline V gene data show CDR1 as SGHRS and CDR2 as YFSETQ. This CDR3 contains 19 residues. V lost 4 bases, J lost 2 bases, and 17 bases stayed unmatched. This CDR3 is CASSIQGTSGARKPYEQYF. CDR3 coding DNA: TGCGCCAGCAGCATTCAGGGGACTAGCGGCGCCCGCAAACCCTACGAGCAGTACTTC.

The gene calls are TRBV5-4 and TRBJ1-2, with D possibly matching TRBD1 (5 bases). V was clipped by 0 bases and J by 4 bases, with 10 bases between them. This CDR3 region has 14 residues. CDR1 and CDR2 (germline): SGHNT, YYREEE (reference sequence). CDR3 nucleotides: TGTGCCAGCAGCTTGGTAACAGGTACCTATGGCTACACCTTC. Encoded protein: CASSLVTGTYGYTF.

This chain uses TRBV2 with TRBJ2-1; no clear D. The CDR3 is 14 amino acids. V was clipped by 4 bases and J by 4 bases, with 11 bases between them. Germline CDR1 reads SNHLY; CDR2 reads FYNNEI. The CDR3 spells CASSVTRSYNEQFF. CDR3 nucleotide sequence: TGTGCCAGCAGTGTAACGAGGAGTTACAATGAGCAGTTCTTC.

The chain carries TRBV5-1 and TRBJ2-3, with 9 bases matching TRBD2. This CDR3 region has 15 residues. The V and J ends lost 4 bases and 0 bases, in that order; junction bases with no gene match: 3. Per the germline V gene, CDR1 is SGHRS and CDR2 is YFSETQ. This chain's CDR3 is CASSPSGTSTDTQYF. The DNA for the CDR3 is TGCGCCAGCAGCCCTAGCGGGACTAGCACAGATACGCAGTATTTT. The variable domain in full, completed from reference TRBV5-1 and TRBJ2-3, reads KAGVTQTPRYLIKTRGQQVTLSCSPISGHRSVSWYQQTPGQGLQFLFEYFSETQRNKGNFPGRFSGRQFSNSRSEMNVSTLELGDSALYLCASSPSGTSTDTQYFGPGTRLTVL.

With respect to this clone: The same CDR3 arises from other DNA sequences in this sample as well. The rearrangement joins TRBV27 to TRBJ2-7, with D hard to call. The CDR3 consists of 15 residues. Per the germline V gene, CDR1 is MNHEY and CDR2 is SMNVEV (reference sequence). Trimming took 1 base from V and 1 from J, leaving 11 bases between them. The CDR3 DNA sequence: TGTGCCAGCAGTTTATTATCCGACAAATCCTACGAGCAGTACTTC. The encoded protein is CASSLLSDKSYEQYF.

J is TRBJ2-3 and V is TRBV7-2, with D hard to call. The CDR3 loop spans 13 amino acids. V was clipped by 8 bases and J by 6 bases, with 15 bases between them. Germline V CDR1 and CDR2: SGHTA, FQGNSA. CDR3 bases: TGTGCCAGCGCATCGGTGTCAATTGATACGCAGTATTTT. It translates to CASASVSIDTQYF.

Notes on this clone: Other DNA sequences in the same sample also yield this CDR3. This rearrangement joins TRBV7-2 to TRBJ2-2; 9 bases map to TRBD1. CDR3 length: 16 amino acids. Unmatched junction bases numbered 6, after V lost 6 bases and J lost 1 base. Germline lookup yields CDR1 SGHTA and CDR2 FQGNSA. The CDR3 sequence is CASSSPGQGNTGELFF. CDR3 bases: TGTGCCAGCAGTTCTCCGGGACAGGGGAACACCGGGGAGCTGTTTTTT.

The chain is built from TRBV10-3 and TRBJ2-7; D is ambiguous. The germline gives CDR1 ENHRY, CDR2 SYGVKD. Trimming left V 4 bases short and J 3 bases short, with 10 bases between. The CDR3 sequence is 13 residues long. Here the CDR3 DNA reads TGTGCCATCAGTGTCCGCCCGGACTACGAGCAGTACTTC. This encodes CAISVRPDYEQYF.